This T cell receptor beta chain was sequenced in a study of blood T cell repertoires in COVID-19. CDR1 and CDR2 from the germline V gene are SGHTA and FQGTGA. The CDR3 is made up of 15 amino acids. Trimming took off 1 base at V and 6 bases at J, with 14 bases between the two ends. This clone was found once. This table comes from immunoSEQ multiplex PCR, and its TCRdb copy is limited to in-frame clones, with some not included. The profile shows approximately 220,000 clones, about four fifths of them singletons. This sequence originates from a woman aged 40 to 55 with acute COVID-19. The chain combines TRBV7-3 with TRBJ2-3; TRBD2 might be the D (7 bases). Material for sequencing was PBMCs or T cells enriched from blood (not recorded which). The CDR3 loop is CASSLRAGARDTQYF. The DNA for the CDR3 is TGTGCCAGCAGCTTAAGGGCGGGGGCACGGGATACGCAGTATTTT.